The 5 T cell receptor beta chains given below trace back to one sample, sequenced in a study of beta chain features in type 1 diabetes. cDNA synthesis used the whole RNA isolate, giving expressed TCRB sequences. Using immunoSEQ multiplex PCR, the repertoire was profiled, and TCRdb retains in-frame clones only, with some absent. The sample holds around 44,000 clones; under 65% are singletons and the top ten take approximately 2.1%. The specimen sequenced was Tregs from blood. The receptors were gathered from a woman aged 18-29 years in good health.

This chain connects TRBV2 to TRBJ1-1, with TRBD1 matching 7 bases. Germline V gives CDR1 SNHLY, CDR2 FYNNEI. CDR3 size: 14 residues. Germline trimming cut 8 bases from V and 6 bases from J; bases unmatched to any gene: 12. CDR3 residues: CASGASQGKPEAFF. In nucleotides, the CDR3 is TGTGCCAGCGGGGCATCACAGGGGAAGCCTGAAGCTTTCTTT.

The gene calls are TRBV2 and TRBJ2-1; D uncertain. The V end was cut by 5 bases, the J end by 13 bases, with 15 bases between. Germline V gene lookup returns CDR1 SNHLY and CDR2 FYNNEI. CDR3 length equals 12 residues. CDR3 nucleotide sequence: TGTGCCAGCAGTATGGCGAGACTGGTCCAGTTCTTC. Its translation is CASSMARLVQFF.

This chain joins TRBV28 and TRBJ2-3, with TRBD2 matching over 16 bases. Germline values: CDR1 MDHEN, CDR2 SYDVKM. The J segment lost 11 bases and the V segment lost 6 bases, leaving 17 bases of the junction unmatched. This CDR3 spans 18 amino acids. In nucleotides, the CDR3 is TGTGCCAGCAGACCCAACCCGGGACTAGCGGGAGGGCCCGGTAGGCAGTATTTT. Translation gives CASRPNPGLAGGPGRQYF.

This clone has just a few counts. The chain employs TRBV11-2 and TRBJ2-2; 9 bases are shared with TRBD2. Per germline, CDR1 SGHAT and CDR2 FQNNGV. The CDR3 has 16 amino acids. The junction had 4 bases not matched to a gene; V was cut back by 5 bases and J by 0 bases. The CDR3 loop reads CASSTPSGTNTGELFF. The DNA of the CDR3 is TGTGCCAGCAGCACCCCTAGCGGGACGAACACCGGGGAGCTGTTTTTT.

This clone has more than one count but fewer than ten. V gene TRBV19 combines with J gene TRBJ1-4, with 7 bases identical to TRBD1. The trim removed 10 bases at V and 7 bases at J, leaving 3 bases unmatched. The V gene's germline CDR1 is LNHDA and CDR2 SQIVND (reference sequence). The CDR3 consists of 11 residues. The CDR3 protein is CATRDSEKLFF. The CDR3 DNA sequence: TGTGCCACGAGGGACAGTGAAAAACTGTTTTTT.